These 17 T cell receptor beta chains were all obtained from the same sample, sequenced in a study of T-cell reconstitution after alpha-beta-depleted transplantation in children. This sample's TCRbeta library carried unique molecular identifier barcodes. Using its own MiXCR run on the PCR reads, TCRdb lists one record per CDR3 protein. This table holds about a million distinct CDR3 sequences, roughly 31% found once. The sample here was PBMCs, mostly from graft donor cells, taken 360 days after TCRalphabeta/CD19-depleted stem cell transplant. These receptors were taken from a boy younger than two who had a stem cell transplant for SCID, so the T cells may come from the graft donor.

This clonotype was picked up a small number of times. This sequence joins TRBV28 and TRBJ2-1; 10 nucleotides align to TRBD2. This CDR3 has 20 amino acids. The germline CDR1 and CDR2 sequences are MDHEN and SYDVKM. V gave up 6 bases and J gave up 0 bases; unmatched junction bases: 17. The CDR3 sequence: CASSSTVGLAAKSSYNEQFF. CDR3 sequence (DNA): TGTGCCAGCAGCAGCACAGTAGGACTAGCGGCGAAGAGCTCCTACAATGAGCAGTTCTTC. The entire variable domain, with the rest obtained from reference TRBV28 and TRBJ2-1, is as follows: DVKVTQSSRYLVKRTGEKVFLECVQDMDHENMFWYRQDPGLGLRLIYFSYDVKMKEKGDIPEGYSVSREKKERFSLILESASTNQTSMYLCASSSTVGLAAKSSYNEQFFGPGTRLTVL.

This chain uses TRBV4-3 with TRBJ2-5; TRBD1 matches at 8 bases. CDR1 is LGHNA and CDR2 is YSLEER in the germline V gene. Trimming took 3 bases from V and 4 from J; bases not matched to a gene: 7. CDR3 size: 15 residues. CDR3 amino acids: CASSQQDRAGETQYF. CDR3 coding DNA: TGCGCCAGCAGCCAGCAGGACAGGGCCGGAGAGACCCAGTACTTC.

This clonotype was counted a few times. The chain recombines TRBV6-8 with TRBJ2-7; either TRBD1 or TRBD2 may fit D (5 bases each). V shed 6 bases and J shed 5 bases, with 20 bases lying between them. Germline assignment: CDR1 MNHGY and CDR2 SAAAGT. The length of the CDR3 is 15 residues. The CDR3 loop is CASSRRDQSRNEQYF. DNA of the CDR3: TGTGCCAGCAGCCGACGGGACCAATCTAGGAACGAGCAGTACTTC.

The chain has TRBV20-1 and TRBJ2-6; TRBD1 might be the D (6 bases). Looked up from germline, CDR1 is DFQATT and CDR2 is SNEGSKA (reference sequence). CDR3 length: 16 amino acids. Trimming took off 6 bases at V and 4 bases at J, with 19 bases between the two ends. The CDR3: CSAGSLGDTGANVLTF. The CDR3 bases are TGCAGTGCGGGGTCTTTAGGGGACACCGGGGCCAACGTCCTGACTTTC.

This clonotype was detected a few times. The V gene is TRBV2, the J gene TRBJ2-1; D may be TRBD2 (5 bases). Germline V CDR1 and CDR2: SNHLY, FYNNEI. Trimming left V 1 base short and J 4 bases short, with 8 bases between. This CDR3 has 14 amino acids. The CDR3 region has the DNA TGTGCCAGCAGTGAAGGGCTAGCTTACAATGAGCAGTTCTTC. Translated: CASSEGLAYNEQFF.

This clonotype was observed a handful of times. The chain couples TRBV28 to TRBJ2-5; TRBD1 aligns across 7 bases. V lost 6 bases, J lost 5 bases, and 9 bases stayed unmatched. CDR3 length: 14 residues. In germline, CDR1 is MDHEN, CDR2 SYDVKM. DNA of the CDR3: TGTGCCAGCAGCAGAGACAGGGCCCCGGAGACCCAGTACTTC. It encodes CASSRDRAPETQYF.

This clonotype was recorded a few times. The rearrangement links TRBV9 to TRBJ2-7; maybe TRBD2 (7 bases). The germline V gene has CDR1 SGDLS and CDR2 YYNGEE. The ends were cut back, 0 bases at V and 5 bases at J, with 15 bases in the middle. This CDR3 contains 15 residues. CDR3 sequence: CASSVATAGAHEQYF. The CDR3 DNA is TGTGCCAGCAGCGTAGCTACCGCGGGGGCTCACGAGCAGTACTTC.

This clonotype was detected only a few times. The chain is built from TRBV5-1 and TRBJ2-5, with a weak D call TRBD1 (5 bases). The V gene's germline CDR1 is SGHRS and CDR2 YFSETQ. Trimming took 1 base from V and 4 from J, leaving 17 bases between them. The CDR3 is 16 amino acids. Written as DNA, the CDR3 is TGCGCCAGCAGCTTGACGGACATCAATTTTGCAGAGACCCAGTACTTC. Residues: CASSLTDINFAETQYF. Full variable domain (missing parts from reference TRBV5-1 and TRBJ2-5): KAGVTQTPRYLIKTRGQQVTLSCSPISGHRSVSWYQQTPGQGLQFLFEYFSETQRNKGNFPGRFSGRQFSNSRSEMNVSTLELGDSALYLCASSLTDINFAETQYFGPGTRLLVL.

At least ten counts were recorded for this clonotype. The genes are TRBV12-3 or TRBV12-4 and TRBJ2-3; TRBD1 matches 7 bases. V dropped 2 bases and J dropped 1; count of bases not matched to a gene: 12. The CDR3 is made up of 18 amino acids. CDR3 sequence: CASSLNTTGDAGTDTQYF. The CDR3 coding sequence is TGTGCCAGCAGTTTAAACACTACAGGGGATGCAGGCACAGATACGCAGTATTTT.

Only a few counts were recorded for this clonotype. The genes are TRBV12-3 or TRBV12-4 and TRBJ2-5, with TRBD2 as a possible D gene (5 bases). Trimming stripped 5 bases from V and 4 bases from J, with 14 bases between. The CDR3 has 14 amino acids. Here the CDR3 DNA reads TGTGCCAGCAGTCCGGGCGAGGGTAGAGAGACCCAGTACTTC. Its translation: CASSPGEGRETQYF.

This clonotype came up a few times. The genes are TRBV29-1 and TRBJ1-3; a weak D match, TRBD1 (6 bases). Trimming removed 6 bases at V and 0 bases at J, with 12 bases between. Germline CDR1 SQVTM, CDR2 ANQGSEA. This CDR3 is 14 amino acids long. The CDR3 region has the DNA TGCAGCGTAGGACAGTCAAGCTCTGGAAACACCATATATTTT. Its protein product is CSVGQSSSGNTIYF.

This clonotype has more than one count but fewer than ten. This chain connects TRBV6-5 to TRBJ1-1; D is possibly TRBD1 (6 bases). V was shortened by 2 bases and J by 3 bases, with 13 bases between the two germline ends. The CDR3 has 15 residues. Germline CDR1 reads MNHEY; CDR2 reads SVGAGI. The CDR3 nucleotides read TGTGCCAGCAGTTACGCGACGGGACATCACACTGAAGCTTTCTTT. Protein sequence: CASSYATGHHTEAFF.

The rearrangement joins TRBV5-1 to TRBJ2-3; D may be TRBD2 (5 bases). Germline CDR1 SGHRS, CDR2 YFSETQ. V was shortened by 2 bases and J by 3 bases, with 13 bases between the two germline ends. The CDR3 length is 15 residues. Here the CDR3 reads CASSFRGMATDTQYF. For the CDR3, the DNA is TGCGCCAGCAGCTTCCGGGGAATGGCAACAGATACGCAGTATTTT.

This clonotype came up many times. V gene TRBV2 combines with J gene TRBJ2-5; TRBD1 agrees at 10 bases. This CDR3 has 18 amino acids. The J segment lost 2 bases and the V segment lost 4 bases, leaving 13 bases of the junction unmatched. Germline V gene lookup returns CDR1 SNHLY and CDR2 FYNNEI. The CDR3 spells CASSVFETGGAQQETQYF. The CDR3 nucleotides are TGTGCCAGCAGTGTTTTCGAGACAGGGGGCGCTCAGCAAGAGACCCAGTACTTC.

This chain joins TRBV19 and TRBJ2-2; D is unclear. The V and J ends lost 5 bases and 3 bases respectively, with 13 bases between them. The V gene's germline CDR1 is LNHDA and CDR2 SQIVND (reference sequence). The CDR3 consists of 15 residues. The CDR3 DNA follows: TGTGCCAGTAGTTCCCCGGCTGGGCACACCGGGGAGCTGTTTTTT. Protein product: CASSSPAGHTGELFF.

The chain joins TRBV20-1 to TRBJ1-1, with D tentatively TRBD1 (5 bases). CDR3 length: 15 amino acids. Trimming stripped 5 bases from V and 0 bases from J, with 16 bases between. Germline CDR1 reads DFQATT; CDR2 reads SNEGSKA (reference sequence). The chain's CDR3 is CSASNRRVLNTEAFF. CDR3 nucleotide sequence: TGCAGTGCTTCCAACCGCAGGGTTTTGAACACTGAAGCTTTCTTT.

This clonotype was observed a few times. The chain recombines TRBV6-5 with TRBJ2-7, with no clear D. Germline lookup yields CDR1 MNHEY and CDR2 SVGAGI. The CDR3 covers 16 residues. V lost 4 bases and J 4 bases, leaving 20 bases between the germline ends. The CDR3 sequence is CASSSKARTRRYEQYF. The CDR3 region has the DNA TGTGCCAGCAGTTCAAAGGCCCGGACCCGGCGTTACGAGCAGTACTTC.